This T cell receptor (beta chain) was captured in a study of cytomegalovirus exposure and HLA in healthy donors. The PCR used 60 Vbeta and 13 Jbeta primers. Clones were sequenced by immunoSEQ multiplex PCR, and TCRdb holds only the in-frame ones, with some missing. This table holds more than 130,000 clones, over 70% found once. Trimming left V 4 bases short and J 2 bases short, with 7 bases between. CDR1 SGHRS and CDR2 YFSETQ come from the germline V gene. This CDR3 is built from 13 residues. Sample: PBMCs. This receptor was obtained from a man between 35 and 55 years old in good health and CMV-seropositive. J is TRBJ2-1 and V is TRBV5-1, with D possibly TRBD1 on 6 matching bases. CDR3 region: CASSTGTYNEQFF. The CDR3 nucleotides read TGCGCCAGCAGCACAGGGACCTACAATGAGCAGTTCTTC.